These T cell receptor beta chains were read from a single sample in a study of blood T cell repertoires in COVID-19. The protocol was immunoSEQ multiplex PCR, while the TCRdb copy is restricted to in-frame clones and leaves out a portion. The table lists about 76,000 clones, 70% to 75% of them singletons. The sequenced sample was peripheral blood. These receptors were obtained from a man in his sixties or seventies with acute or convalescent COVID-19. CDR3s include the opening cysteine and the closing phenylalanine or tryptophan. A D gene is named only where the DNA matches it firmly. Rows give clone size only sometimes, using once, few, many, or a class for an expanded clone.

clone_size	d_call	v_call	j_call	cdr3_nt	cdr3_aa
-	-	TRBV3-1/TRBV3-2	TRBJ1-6	TGTGCCAGCAGCCCGACACAATATAATTCACCCCTCCACTTT	CASSPTQYNSPLHF
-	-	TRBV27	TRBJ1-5	TGTGCCAGCAGTTTATTCGGGCAGGTTGGAGGGCCCCAGCATTTT	CASSLFGQVGGPQHF
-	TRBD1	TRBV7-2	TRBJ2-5	TGTGCCAGCAGCTTGAAGAAACCGGGACAGGTGTTTTTGCGAGAGACCCAGTACTTC	CASSLKKPGQVFLRETQYF
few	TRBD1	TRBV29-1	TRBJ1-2	TGCAGCGTTGAAGATCGGGGACAGGGGGGTGGCTACACCTTC	CSVEDRGQGGGYTF
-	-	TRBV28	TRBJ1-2	TGTGCCAGCAGTTTAGGGCAGGGCGGCGGCTACACCTTC	CASSLGQGGGYTF
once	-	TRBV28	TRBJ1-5	TGTGCCAGCCGCCGTGGACATTATAGCAATCAGCCCCAGCATTTT	CASRRGHYSNQPQHF
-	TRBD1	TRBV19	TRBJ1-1	TGTGCCAGTAGTATCGGACAGGGGCTGCCTGAAGCTTTCTTT	CASSIGQGLPEAFF
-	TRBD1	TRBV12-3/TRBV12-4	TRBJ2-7	TGTGCCAGCAGTTCCAGGGGGTACTACGAGCAGTACTTC	CASSSRGYYEQYF
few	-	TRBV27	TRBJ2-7	TGTGCCAGCAGTTTATTTGGCCCCTCCTACGAGCAGTACTTC	CASSLFGPSYEQYF
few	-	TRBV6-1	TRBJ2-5	TGTGCCAGCAGTGAAGCGCAGGCGAATACGCAGACCCAGTACTTC	CASSEAQANTQTQYF
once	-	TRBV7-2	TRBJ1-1	TGTGCCAGCAGCACCCCCGGGGAGGGAGCTTTCTTT	CASSTPGEGAFF
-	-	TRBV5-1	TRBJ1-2	TGCGCCAGCAGCAGGACAATCTCCTATGGCTACACCTTC	CASSRTISYGYTF
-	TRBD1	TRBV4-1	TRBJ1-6	TGCGCCAGCAGCCAAGATGTCGGTGGGACAGGGGTCTCACCCCTCCACTTT	CASSQDVGGTGVSPLHF
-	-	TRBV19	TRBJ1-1	TGTGCCAGTAGTAGCAGGAATGAGAACACTGAAGCTTTCTTT	CASSSRNENTEAFF
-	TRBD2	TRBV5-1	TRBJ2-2	TGCGCCAGCAACCCGGCGGGAGCGGACACCGGGGAGCTGTTTTTT	CASNPAGADTGELFF
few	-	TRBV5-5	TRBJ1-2	TGTGCCAGCAGCCCGGACAGATCTGGCTACACCTTC	CASSPDRSGYTF
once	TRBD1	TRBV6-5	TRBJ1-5	TGTGCCAGCAGTTATGGGACAGGGGATCCCCAGCATTTT	CASSYGTGDPQHF
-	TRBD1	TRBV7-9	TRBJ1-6	TGTGCCAGCAATGTAGGGACAGACTTTTCACCCCTCCACTTT	CASNVGTDFSPLHF
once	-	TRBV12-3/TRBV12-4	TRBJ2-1	TGTGCCAGCAGTTTAGGTGAGCGAGCCGAGCAGTTCTTC	CASSLGERAEQFF
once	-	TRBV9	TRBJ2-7	TGTGCCAGCAGCCCTCCTGGGAGGAGGCACGAGCAGTACTTC	CASSPPGRRHEQYF
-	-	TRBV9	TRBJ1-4	TGTGCCAGCAGTCGACAGGACTTTACTAATGAAAAACTGTTTTTT	CASSRQDFTNEKLFF
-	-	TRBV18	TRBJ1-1	TGTGCCAGCTCGCCTCAGATGAACACTGAAGCTTTCTTT	CASSPQMNTEAFF
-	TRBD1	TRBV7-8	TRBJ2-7	TGTGCCAGCAGCCCGATCGACAGGGCATCCTACGAGCAGTACTTC	CASSPIDRASYEQYF
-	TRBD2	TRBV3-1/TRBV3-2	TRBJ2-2	TGTGCCAGCAGCCAAGCCCCCCTAGCGGGAATCACCGGGGAGCTGTTTTTT	CASSQAPLAGITGELFF
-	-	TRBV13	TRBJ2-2	TGTGCCAGCACCCCCGGTGGGGCAGGGCGTCCCGGGGAGCTGTTTTTT	CASTPGGAGRPGELFF
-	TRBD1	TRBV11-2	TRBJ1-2	TGTGCCAGCAGTCCTACAGGGGGCTATGGCTACACCTTC	CASSPTGGYGYTF
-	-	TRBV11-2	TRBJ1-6	TGTGCCAGCAGACCCCAACAGGGTTATAATTCACCCCTCCACTTT	CASRPQQGYNSPLHF
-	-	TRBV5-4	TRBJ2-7	TGTGCCAGCAGCTTGACAGGGTACGAGCAGTACTTC	CASSLTGYEQYF
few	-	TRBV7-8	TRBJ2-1	TGTGCCAGCAGCGCTATTATTTACCCCGGGACTCCGAACTACAATGAGCAGTTCTTC	CASSAIIYPGTPNYNEQFF
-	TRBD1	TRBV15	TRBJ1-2	TGTGCCACCAGCAAGCCGGGACAGGACACCTATGGCTACACCTTC	CATSKPGQDTYGYTF
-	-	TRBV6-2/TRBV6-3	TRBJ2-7	TGTGCCAGCAGCCAGGTGGCCAGGGACGAGCAGTACTTC	CASSQVARDEQYF
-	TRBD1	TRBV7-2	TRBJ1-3	TGTGCCAGCAGCCGGGACAGGGGTAGTGGAAACACCATATATTTT	CASSRDRGSGNTIYF
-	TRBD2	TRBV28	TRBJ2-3	TGTGCCAGCAGTGGTCCCGGGGCTCTCACTAGCGGGAGTCAAGATACGCAGTATTTT	CASSGPGALTSGSQDTQYF
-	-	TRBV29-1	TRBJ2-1	TGCAGCGTTGTGCGGGTCGATGAGCAGTTCTTC	CSVVRVDEQFF
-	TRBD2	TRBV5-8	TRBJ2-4	TGTGCCAGCAGCGCGAGACTAGCCCCAGGGAACATTCAGTACTTC	CASSARLAPGNIQYF
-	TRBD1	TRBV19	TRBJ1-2	TGTGCCAGTAGTACAGGGACAGGTGGCTACACCTTC	CASSTGTGGYTF
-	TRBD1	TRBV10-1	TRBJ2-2	TGCGCCAGCAGTGCGGACAGGGGAAACACCGGGGAGCTGTTTTTT	CASSADRGNTGELFF
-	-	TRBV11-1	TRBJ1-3	TGTGCCAGCAGCTTCTCCCCGGACAACTCTGGAAACACCATATATTTT	CASSFSPDNSGNTIYF
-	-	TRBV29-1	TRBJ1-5	TGCAGCGCGGGGGGGCTTAATCAGCCCCAGCATTTT	CSAGGLNQPQHF
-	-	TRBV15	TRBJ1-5	TGTGCCACCAGCAGGGACTTCAATAGCAATCAGCCCCAGCATTTT	CATSRDFNSNQPQHF
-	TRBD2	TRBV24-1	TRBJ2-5	TGTGCCACCAGTGAGAGCGGGACGGGACGGGAAGAGACCCAGTACTTC	CATSESGTGREETQYF
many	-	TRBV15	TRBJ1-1	TGTGCCACCAGCACAAGACAGACGAACACTGAAGCTTTCTTT	CATSTRQTNTEAFF
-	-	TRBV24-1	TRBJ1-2	TGTGCCACCAGTGACACGGGACACCGCTATGGCTACACCTTC	CATSDTGHRYGYTF
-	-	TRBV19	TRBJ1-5	TGTGCCAGTACCGTTATGGGGCAGAGCAATCAGCCCCAGCATTTT	CASTVMGQSNQPQHF
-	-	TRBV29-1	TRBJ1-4	TGCAGCGTGGTCGGGACTTTTATGGGGAAGGTGTTTTTT	CSVVGTFMGKVFF
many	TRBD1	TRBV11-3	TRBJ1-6	TGTGCCAGCAGCGAATCCGGGACAGTGAATTCACCCCTCCACTTT	CASSESGTVNSPLHF
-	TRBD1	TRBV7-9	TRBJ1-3	TGTGCCAGCAGCCCGGGACAGGGACTGGTTGGAAACACCATATATTTT	CASSPGQGLVGNTIYF
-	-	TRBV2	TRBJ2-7	TGTGCCAGCACCCGAAGGGACTTGGAAAACGAGCAGTACTTC	CASTRRDLENEQYF
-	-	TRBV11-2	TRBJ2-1	TGTGCCAGCAGCCTAACGACTGGGAATGAGCAGTTCTTC	CASSLTTGNEQFF
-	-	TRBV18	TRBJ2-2	TGTGCCAGCACCTCTTATAGCGGAAACACCGGGGAGCTGTTTTTT	CASTSYSGNTGELFF
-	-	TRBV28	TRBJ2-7	TGTGCCAGCAATGGGCAGCATTACGAGCAGTACTTC	CASNGQHYEQYF
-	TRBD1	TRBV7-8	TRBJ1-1	TGTGCCAGCAGCTTGATTACAGGGGTGAACACTGAAGCTTTCTTT	CASSLITGVNTEAFF
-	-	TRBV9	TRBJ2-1	TGTGCCAGCAGCCCCCCTTTGTACAATGAGCAGTTCTTC	CASSPPLYNEQFF
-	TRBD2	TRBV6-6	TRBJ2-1	TGTGCCAGCAGTACGCGGACTAGCGGGACTATCAATGAGCAGTTCTTC	CASSTRTSGTINEQFF